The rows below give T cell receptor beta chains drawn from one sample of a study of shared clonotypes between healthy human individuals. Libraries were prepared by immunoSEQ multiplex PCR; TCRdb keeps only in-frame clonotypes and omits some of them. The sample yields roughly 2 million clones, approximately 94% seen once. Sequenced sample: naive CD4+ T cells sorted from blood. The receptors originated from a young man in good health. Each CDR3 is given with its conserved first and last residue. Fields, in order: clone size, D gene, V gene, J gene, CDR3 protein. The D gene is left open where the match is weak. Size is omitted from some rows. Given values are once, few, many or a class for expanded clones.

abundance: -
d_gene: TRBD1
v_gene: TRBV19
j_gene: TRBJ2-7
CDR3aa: CASSTGTGGGEQYF

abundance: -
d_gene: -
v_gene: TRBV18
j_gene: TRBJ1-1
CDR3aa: CASSLYVLSGDEAFF

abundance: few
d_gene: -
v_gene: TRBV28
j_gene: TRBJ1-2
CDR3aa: CASSLGGYGYTF

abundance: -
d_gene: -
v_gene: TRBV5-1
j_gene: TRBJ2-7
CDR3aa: CASSRVEGSYEQYF

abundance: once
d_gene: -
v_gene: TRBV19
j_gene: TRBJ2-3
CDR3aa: CASGTTGDTQYF

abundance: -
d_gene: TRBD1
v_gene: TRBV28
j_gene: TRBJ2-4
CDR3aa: CASSLSQGNVNIQYF

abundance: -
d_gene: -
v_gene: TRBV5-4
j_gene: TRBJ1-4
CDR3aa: CASSPGTVGNEKLFF

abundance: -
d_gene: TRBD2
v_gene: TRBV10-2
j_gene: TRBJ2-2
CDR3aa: CASRLTSVGTGELFF

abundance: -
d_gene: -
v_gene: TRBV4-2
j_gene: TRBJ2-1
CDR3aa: CASSQVVANNEQFF

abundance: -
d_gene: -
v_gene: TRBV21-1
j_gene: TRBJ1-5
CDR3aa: CASSRNLRCNQPQHF

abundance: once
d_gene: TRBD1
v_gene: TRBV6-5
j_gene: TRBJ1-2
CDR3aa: CASSLTGGTTYGYTF

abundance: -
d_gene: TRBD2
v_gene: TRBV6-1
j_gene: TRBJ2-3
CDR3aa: CATLAGGSTDTQYF

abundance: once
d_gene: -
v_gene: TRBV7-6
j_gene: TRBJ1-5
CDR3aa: CASSLARGVQPQHF

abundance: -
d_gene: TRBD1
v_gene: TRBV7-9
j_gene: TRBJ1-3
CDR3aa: CASSLVGVTGAGNTIYF

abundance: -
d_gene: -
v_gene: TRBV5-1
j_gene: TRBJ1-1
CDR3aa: CATKKDVGNTEAFF

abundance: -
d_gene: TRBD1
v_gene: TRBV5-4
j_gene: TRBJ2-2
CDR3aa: CASSLPQGANTGELFF

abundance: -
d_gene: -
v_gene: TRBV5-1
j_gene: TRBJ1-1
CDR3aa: CASSPDTYTEAFF

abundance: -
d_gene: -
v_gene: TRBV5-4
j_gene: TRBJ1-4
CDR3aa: CASSSTRATNEKLFF

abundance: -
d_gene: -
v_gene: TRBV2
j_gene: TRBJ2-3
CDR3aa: CASSELGASTDTQYF

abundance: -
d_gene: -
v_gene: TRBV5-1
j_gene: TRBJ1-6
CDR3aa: CASSFASNQGQNSPLHF

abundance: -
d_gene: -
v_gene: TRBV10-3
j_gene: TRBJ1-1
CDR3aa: CAINLQGPGTEAFF

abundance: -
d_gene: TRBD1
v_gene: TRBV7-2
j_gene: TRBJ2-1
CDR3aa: CASSSRQGYYEQFF

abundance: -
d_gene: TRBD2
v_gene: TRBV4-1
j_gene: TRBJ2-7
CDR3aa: CASSQTGLAASYEQYF

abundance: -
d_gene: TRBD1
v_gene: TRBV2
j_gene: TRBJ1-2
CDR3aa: CASSGNGDRGQGYTF

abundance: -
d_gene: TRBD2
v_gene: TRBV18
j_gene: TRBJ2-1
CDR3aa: CASSPRAGANNEQFF

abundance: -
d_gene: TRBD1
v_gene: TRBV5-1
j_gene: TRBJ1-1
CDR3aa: CASHGQGVTEAFF

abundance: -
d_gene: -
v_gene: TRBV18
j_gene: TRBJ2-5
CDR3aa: CASSSQTGGQETQYF

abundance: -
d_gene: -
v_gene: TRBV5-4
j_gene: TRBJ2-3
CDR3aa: CASSLDTGGGTDTQYF